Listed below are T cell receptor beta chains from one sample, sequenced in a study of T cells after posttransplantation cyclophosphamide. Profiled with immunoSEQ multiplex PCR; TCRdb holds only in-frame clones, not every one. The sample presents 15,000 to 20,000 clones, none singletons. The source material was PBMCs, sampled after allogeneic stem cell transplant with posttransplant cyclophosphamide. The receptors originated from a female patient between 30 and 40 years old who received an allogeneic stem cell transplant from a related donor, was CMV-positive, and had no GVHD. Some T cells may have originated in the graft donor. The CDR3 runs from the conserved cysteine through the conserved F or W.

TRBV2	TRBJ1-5	CASSLRLGNQPQHF
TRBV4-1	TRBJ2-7	CASSHPTGISYEQYF
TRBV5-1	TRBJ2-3	CASSLTGGNADTQYF
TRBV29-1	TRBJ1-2	CSVGDMTEGYTF
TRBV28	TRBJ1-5	CASSSRRRRGASGSNQPQHF
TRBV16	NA	CASSPFSGSEQYF
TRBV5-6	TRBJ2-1	CASSLGEREYNEQFF
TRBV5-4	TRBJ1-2	CASSSQTGVYGYTF
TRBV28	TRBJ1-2	CASSPGQGPGYTF
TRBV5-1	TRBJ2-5	CASRNVEGGETQYF
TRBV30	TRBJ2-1	CAWSRLAVPLFF
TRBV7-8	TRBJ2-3	CASSLGLANTQYF
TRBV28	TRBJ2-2	CASSVPGLAATGELFF
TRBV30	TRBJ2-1	CAWNLAGGNEQFF
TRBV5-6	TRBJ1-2	CASSSTTLPGQGGGYTF
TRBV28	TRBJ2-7	CASSLPPAGTGYYYEQYF
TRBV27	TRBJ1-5	CASSRTGINQPQHF
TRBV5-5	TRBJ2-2	CASSLFRGFYTGELFF
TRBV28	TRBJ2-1	CASSLLAGGPGDEQFF
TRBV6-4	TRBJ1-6	CASRLYQGVNSPLHF